This passage covers 11 T cell receptor beta chains from one sample sequenced in a study of technical replicates of blood from a handful of donors (dated by TCRdb to the late 2010s). Libraries were prepared through the immunoSEQ multiplex PCR assay. TCRdb holds this immuneACCESS table with in-frame rearrangements only. Some clones are missing; in checked studies, unresolved V genes explain under half, and the rest has no known cause. A total of some 76,000 clones appear in this sample, roughly 94% of them only once. 0.39% of the sample is in the top ten clones. Sequenced: T cells isolated from PBMCs. Receptors were obtained from a human donor in good health.

This clone was seen a handful of times. The chain is built from TRBV28 and TRBJ1-1; D gene uncertain. Trimming shortened V by 3 bases and J by 0 bases, and 5 bases separated the two germline ends. The CDR3 loop spans 13 amino acids. The germline CDR1 and CDR2 sequences are MDHEN and SYDVKM. For the CDR3, the DNA is TGTGCCAGCAGTTTGGAGGTGAACACTGAAGCTTTCTTT. This encodes CASSLEVNTEAFF. Full variable domain (outside the CDR3, taken from reference TRBV28 and TRBJ1-1): DVKVTQSSRYLVKRTGEKVFLECVQDMDHENMFWYRQDPGLGLRLIYFSYDVKMKEKGDIPEGYSVSREKKERFSLILESASTNQTSMYLCASSLEVNTEAFFGQGTRLTVV.

This clone was detected only once. The chain links TRBV5-1 to TRBJ2-5, with D perhaps matching TRBD2 (5 bases). Germline lookup yields CDR1 SGHRS and CDR2 YFSETQ. V lost 0 bases, J lost 4 bases, and 13 bases lay in between. This CDR3 comprises 15 residues. The DNA of the CDR3 is TGCGCCAGCAGCTTGGCCCTCGGGATGGGAGAGACCCAGTACTTC. Its translation is CASSLALGMGETQYF. Looking up the rest from reference TRBV5-1 and TRBJ2-5 gives the full variable domain: KAGVTQTPRYLIKTRGQQVTLSCSPISGHRSVSWYQQTPGQGLQFLFEYFSETQRNKGNFPGRFSGRQFSNSRSEMNVSTLELGDSALYLCASSLALGMGETQYFGPGTRLLVL.

This clone came up once. CDR3 DNA sequence: TGTGCCATCAGCGCGGGGTTAACCTACGAGCAGTACTTC. This encodes CAISAGLTYEQYF. The chain uses TRBV10-3 and TRBJ2-7; D might be TRBD2 (6 bases). Germline CDR1 ENHRY, CDR2 SYGVKD. Trimming cost V 6 bases and J 2 bases, with 11 bases left between them. The CDR3 runs 13 residues.

As for this clone: Additional DNA sequences in this sample encode the identical CDR3. This chain links TRBV4-1 with TRBJ2-5, with D maybe TRBD2 (6 bases). Deletions cut 0 bases from V and 1 base from J, with 12 bases between. CDR1 is MGHRA, CDR2 YSYEKL, per germline. CDR3 size: 16 residues. CDR3 sequence reads: CASSQEDYDRQETQYF. The CDR3 nucleotides read TGCGCCAGCAGCCAAGAGGACTATGACCGCCAAGAGACCCAGTACTTC.

The rearrangement links TRBV29-1 to TRBJ2-7, with 7 bases fitting TRBD1. Germline assignment: CDR1 SQVTM and CDR2 ANQGSEA. The CDR3 length is 14 residues. The J segment lost 1 base and the V segment lost 7 bases, leaving 10 bases of the junction unmatched. The CDR3 DNA is TGCAGCGCCGCCGTACAGGGGCGATCCTACGAGCAGTACTTC. Translating it yields CSAAVQGRSYEQYF.

The chain joins TRBV6-1 to TRBJ1-1; 9 bases are shared with TRBD1. V lost 9 bases to trimming and J lost 0 bases; unmatched junction nucleotides: 2. CDR1 and CDR2 from the germline V gene are MNHNS and SASEGT. The length of the CDR3 is 13 residues. The CDR3 reads CASRQGVNTEAFF. DNA for the CDR3: TGTGCCAGTAGACAGGGGGTGAACACTGAAGCTTTCTTT.

The chain couples TRBV28 to TRBJ2-7, with TRBD2 matching 13 bases. The germline CDR1 and CDR2 sequences are MDHEN and SYDVKM. The CDR3 covers 13 residues. Trimming cost V 10 bases and J 8 bases; bases outside gene matches: 8. CDR3 bases: TGTGCCACGCTGGGACTAGCGGGAATCCAGCAGTACTTC. It encodes CATLGLAGIQQYF.

The chain recombines TRBV10-3 with TRBJ2-1; 10 bases agree with TRBD2. The CDR3 extends over 17 amino acids. J gave up 4 bases and V 0 bases, and 6 bases lay outside the gene matches. CDR1 ENHRY and CDR2 SYGVKD come from the germline V gene. DNA for the CDR3: TGTGCCATCAGTGAGTCAGCCGCTAGCGGGAGTTACAATGAGCAGTTCTTC. Amino acid sequence: CAISESAASGSYNEQFF.

The chain couples TRBV19 to TRBJ2-5; 7 bases are shared with TRBD2. V lost 7 bases, J lost 3 bases, and 11 bases stayed unmatched. The CDR3 covers 15 residues. The V gene's germline CDR1 is LNHDA and CDR2 SQIVND (reference sequence). CDR3 region: CASTSGVLRKETQYF. The CDR3 region has the DNA TGTGCCAGTACCAGCGGGGTTTTACGAAAAGAGACCCAGTACTTC.

This clone was counted only a few times. The chain uses TRBV19 and TRBJ2-2, with 13 bases aligning to TRBD2. Germline CDR1 reads LNHDA; CDR2 reads SQIVND (reference sequence). The CDR3 runs to 16 residues. Trimming removed 4 bases from V and 7 bases from J; junction bases left unmatched: 6. The CDR3 is CASSRETSGRFGELFF. Written as DNA, the CDR3 is TGTGCCAGTAGTAGGGAGACTAGCGGGAGGTTCGGGGAGCTGTTTTTT.

The chain is built from TRBV7-8 and TRBJ1-2; the D gene is possibly TRBD1 (6 bases). V lost 2 bases and J 4 bases, leaving 17 bases between the germline ends. Germline CDR1 and CDR2: SGHVS and FQNEAQ. There are 16 residues in the CDR3. The CDR3 loop is CASSLKDGGAGYGYTF. CDR3 sequence (DNA): TGTGCCAGCAGCTTAAAGGATGGGGGCGCCGGCTATGGCTACACCTTC.